The T cell receptor beta chain described here comes from a study of T-cell reconstitution after alpha-beta-depleted transplantation in children. The CDR3 consists of 13 residues. In germline, CDR1 is SEHNR, CDR2 FQNEAQ (reference sequence). The authors prepared the TCRbeta library with unique molecular identifiers. TCRdb ran MiXCR on the PCR reads and lists one entry per CDR3 protein. The repertoire holds fewer than 250,000 distinct CDR3 sequences, with approximately 8% as singletons. In its sample, this clonotype was seen many times. One end of the junction does not line up with germline, which may come from a read error.

The sequencing here drew on PBMCs, mostly from graft donor cells, taken 180 days after TCRalphabeta/CD19-depleted stem cell transplant. J is TRBJ1-2 and V is TRBV7-9, with 7 nucleotides matching TRBD1. The sequence was obtained from a male patient aged 5 to 17 who had a stem cell transplant for acute lymphoblastic leukemia, so the T cells may come from the graft donor. CDR3 DNA sequence: TGCGCCAGCAGCTTGGGGACAGCTTATGGCTACACCTTC. This gives the protein CASSLGTAYGYTF.